Following are 24 T cell receptor beta chains from one sample sequenced in a study of identical twins. Using its own MiXCR run on the 5' RACE reads, TCRdb lists one record per CDR3 protein. The data hold fewer than 350,000 distinct CDR3 sequences, with 6.5% to 9.5% observed a single time. The sample was also reused in another study, on yellow fever vaccine responses in identical twins.

The sample taken for sequencing was memory (CD45RO+) T cells sorted from blood. The receptors stem from a woman aged 18-29 years in good health.

The rearrangement joins TRBV6-4 to TRBJ1-1, with a tentative D call TRBD1 (6 bases). V was cut by 3 bases and J by 9 bases, with 14 bases left in between. CDR3 length: 13 residues. CDR1 is MRHNA and CDR2 is SNTAGT in the germline V gene. The CDR3 bases are TGTGCCAGCAGTGAGGGAGAGAGGGGGAAAGCTTTCTTT. Its protein product is CASSEGERGKAFF.

The rearrangement joins TRBV28 to TRBJ2-1; 8 positions agree with TRBD2. CDR1 and CDR2 (germline): MDHEN, SYDVKM. Germline trimming cut 7 bases from V and 6 bases from J; bases unmatched to any gene: 26. The CDR3 loop spans 20 amino acids. The DNA for the CDR3 is TGTGCCAGCACCTTAACCGGGACTAGGGTTAATAAACCCGGGTTCAATGAGCAGTTCTTC. Residues: CASTLTGTRVNKPGFNEQFF.

This clonotype has a handful of counts. This rearrangement joins TRBV10-3 to TRBJ2-3; 8 bases fit TRBD2. The trim removed 5 bases at V and 0 bases at J, leaving 4 bases unmatched. In germline, CDR1 is ENHRY, CDR2 SYGVKD. This CDR3 is built from 15 residues. The CDR3 nucleotides read TGTGCCATCAGTTCGATAGCGGGAAGCACAGATACGCAGTATTTT. This gives the protein CAISSIAGSTDTQYF.

This clonotype was found a few times. The chain couples TRBV9 to TRBJ2-7; D is undetermined. V lost 4 bases and J lost 1, with 15 bases in between. CDR1 SGDLS and CDR2 YYNGEE come from the germline V gene. CDR3 length: 15 residues. CDR3 sequence: CASSPMWGGSYEQYF. The CDR3 DNA reads as TGTGCCAGCAGCCCTATGTGGGGTGGGTCCTACGAGCAGTACTTC.

This clonotype was observed a single time. The chain recombines TRBV25-1 with TRBJ2-7; 9 bases are a match to TRBD1. The CDR3 sequence is 14 residues long. CDR1 and CDR2 (germline): MGHDK, SYGVNS. V lost 5 bases to trimming and J lost 6 bases; unmatched junction nucleotides: 8. The CDR3 spells CASSNRDRVFEQYF. CDR3 coding DNA: TGTGCCAGCAGTAACCGGGACAGGGTGTTCGAGCAGTACTTC.

This clonotype turned up a few times. The chain joins TRBV7-8 to TRBJ2-7, with D uncertain. Germline values: CDR1 SGHVS, CDR2 FQNEAQ. V lost 2 bases and J lost 1, with 9 bases in between. The CDR3 contains 14 residues. The CDR3 sequence is CASSLLGSSYEQYV. DNA for the CDR3: TGTGCCAGCAGCTTACTGGGTTCGTCCTACGAGCAGTACGTC.

The gene calls are TRBV11-2 and TRBJ1-1; D is perhaps TRBD1 (5 bases). This CDR3 has 16 residues. Trimming shortened V by 1 base and J by 0 bases, and 12 bases separated the two germline ends. The germline CDR1 and CDR2 sequences are SGHAT and FQNNGV. CDR3 in DNA: TGTGCCAGCAGCTTAGCTGGGACGGGGATGAACACTGAAGCTTTCTTT. Amino acid sequence: CASSLAGTGMNTEAFF.

CDR3 sequence reads: CSALFYGYTF. Written as DNA, the CDR3 is TGCAGTGCTCTGTTCTATGGCTACACCTTC. The V and J genes are TRBV20-1 and TRBJ1-2; D gene unclear. Germline values: CDR1 DFQATT, CDR2 SNEGSKA (reference sequence). Trimming pared 5 bases from V and 4 bases from J, leaving 5 bases between. The CDR3 totals 10 residues.

The rearrangement joins TRBV5-6 to TRBJ1-6; D gene uncertain. The germline CDR1 and CDR2 sequences are SGHDT and YYEEEE. The germline V and J ends were trimmed by 0 bases and 13 bases, with 8 bases remaining between them. This CDR3 contains 12 residues. For the CDR3, the DNA is TGTGCCAGCAGCTTGGTCCCAGGTCCCCTCCACTTT. It codes for CASSLVPGPLHF.

This clonotype has more than one count but fewer than ten. The V call is TRBV9, the J call TRBJ2-3, with 7 bases matching TRBD2. This CDR3 is built from 16 residues. V dropped 0 bases and J dropped 2; count of bases not matched to a gene: 6. CDR1 and CDR2 from the germline V gene are SGDLS and YYNGEE. The CDR3 is CASSVVPSGYTDTQYF. CDR3 DNA sequence: TGTGCCAGCAGCGTAGTTCCTAGCGGATACACAGATACGCAGTATTTT.

A remark on this clonotype: Mismatch with germline at one junction end may stem from a read error. V gene TRBV24-1 combines with J gene TRBJ2-2; 11 positions agree with TRBD2. CDR3 length equals 21 residues. The V gene's germline CDR1 is KGHDR and CDR2 SFDVKD. CDR3: CATIDTLGEGLAGSNTGELFF. The CDR3, as DNA: TGTGCCACCATTGATACTTTGGGGGAAGGACTAGCGGGTTCGAACACCGGGGAGCTGTTTTTT.

This clonotype was found a few times. V is TRBV5-1 and J is TRBJ2-6; D uncertain. Germline V gene lookup returns CDR1 SGHRS and CDR2 YFSETQ. Trimming stripped 1 base from V and 1 base from J, with 6 bases between. The CDR3 loop spans 15 amino acids. The chain's CDR3 is CASSLWASGANVLTF. In DNA form, the CDR3 reads TGCGCCAGCAGCTTGTGGGCTTCTGGGGCCAACGTCCTGACTTTC.

In DNA, the CDR3 is TGTGCCAGCAGCCCGCCGATATCAGATACGCAGTATTTT. Translation: CASSPPISDTQYF. The chain combines TRBV11-1 with TRBJ2-3; D is unresolved. Trimming removed 5 bases at V and 4 bases at J, with 10 bases between. The germline gives CDR1 SGHAT, CDR2 FQDESV (reference sequence). The CDR3 sequence is 13 residues long.

In this sample, this clonotype turned up a few times. This rearrangement joins TRBV14 to TRBJ2-7; possible D gene TRBD1, 6 bases. The CDR3 totals 14 residues. The V and J ends lost 4 bases and 2 bases respectively, with 12 bases between them. Per germline, CDR1 SGHDN and CDR2 FVKESK. CDR3 sequence reads: CASSPTGAPYEQYF. For the CDR3, the DNA is TGTGCCAGCAGCCCGACAGGTGCTCCCTACGAGCAGTACTTC. Full variable domain (outside the CDR3, taken from reference TRBV14 and TRBJ2-7): EAGVTQFPSHSVIEKGQTVTLRCDPISGHDNLYWYRRVMGKEIKFLLHFVKESKQDESGMPNNRFLAERTGGTYSTLKVQPAELEDSGVYFCASSPTGAPYEQYFGPGTRLTVT.

The chain employs TRBV6-5 and TRBJ1-6; D possibly corresponds to TRBD1 (6 bases). The ends were cut back, 0 bases at V and 2 bases at J, with 11 bases in the middle. This CDR3 has 17 residues. Germline CDR1 is MNHEY and CDR2 is SVGAGI. The chain's CDR3 is CASSYSSRTAYNSPLHF. The CDR3, as DNA: TGTGCCAGCAGTTACTCGTCCAGGACAGCCTATAATTCACCCCTCCACTTT.

This clonotype was counted only a few times. The J gene is TRBJ2-7, the V gene TRBV7-9, with 7 bases that match TRBD1. In germline, CDR1 is SEHNR, CDR2 FQNEAQ (reference sequence). This CDR3 comprises 13 residues. J lost 6 bases, V lost 1 base, and 3 bases had no gene match. The chain's CDR3 is CASSLGQGREQYF. In DNA, the CDR3 is TGTGCCAGCAGCTTAGGACAGGGACGCGAGCAGTACTTC.

The CDR3 reads CASSQGERFGYTF. The DNA of the CDR3 is TGTGCCAGCAGCCAGGGTGAAAGGTTTGGCTACACCTTC. The chain carries TRBV3-1 and TRBJ1-2; D gene unclear. Per germline, CDR1 LGHDT and CDR2 YNNKEL (reference sequence). The CDR3 length is 13 residues. V lost 3 bases to trimming and J lost 7 bases, with 12 bases between them.

This clonotype was counted ten times or more. V and J are TRBV7-8 and TRBJ2-7; 9 positions agree with TRBD2. CDR1 and CDR2 (germline): SGHVS, FQNEAQ. This CDR3 has 16 residues. J lost 2 bases, V lost 1 base, and 6 bases had no gene match. DNA for the CDR3: TGTGCCAGCAGCTTAGGGCCGGGACTAGCTACCTACGAGCAGTACTTC. Residues: CASSLGPGLATYEQYF.

This chain uses TRBV10-2 with TRBJ2-7, with 7 bases that match TRBD1. The CDR3 is made up of 15 amino acids. V gave up 6 bases and J gave up 3 bases; unmatched junction bases: 11. Germline V gene data show CDR1 as WSHSY and CDR2 as SAAADI. CDR3 coding DNA: TGCGCCAGCAGGGGAAGAAGGACAGGCGGCTACGAGCAGTACTTC. This codes for CASRGRRTGGYEQYF.

This clonotype was counted between two and nine times. The chain combines TRBV4-1 with TRBJ1-2, with D maybe TRBD1 (5 bases). The germline V gene encodes CDR1 MGHRA and CDR2 YSYEKL. Trimming removed 1 base from V and 7 bases from J, with 10 bases in between. CDR3 length equals 13 residues. CDR3 in amino acids: CASSQGGVLGYTF. DNA of the CDR3: TGCGCCAGCAGCCAAGGGGGGGTGCTTGGCTACACCTTC.

This clonotype was seen ten or more times. The V call is TRBV9, the J call TRBJ2-2; no reliable D call. The CDR3 sequence is 15 residues long. The V end lost 3 bases, the J end lost 0 bases, and 9 bases lay between the germline ends. Germline CDR1 is SGDLS and CDR2 is YYNGEE. This CDR3 reads CASSARRTNTGELFF. CDR3 nucleotide sequence: TGTGCCAGCAGCGCAAGGAGAACGAACACCGGGGAGCTGTTTTTT.

This clonotype was counted ten times or more. V and J are TRBV5-6 and TRBJ2-6; 7 bases are a match to TRBD1. Germline trimming cut 2 bases from V and 0 bases from J; bases unmatched to any gene: 8. Germline V gene lookup returns CDR1 SGHDT and CDR2 YYEEEE. This CDR3 comprises 18 residues. The DNA of the CDR3 is TGTGCCAGCAGCTTTTCAGTGACAGGGTACTCTGGGGCCAACGTCCTGACTTTC. Its protein product is CASSFSVTGYSGANVLTF.

The genes are TRBV14 and TRBJ1-2; D uncertain. V was clipped by 2 bases and J by 2 bases, with 9 bases between them. The CDR3 is 14 amino acids. CDR1 and CDR2 (germline): SGHDN, FVKESK. CDR3: CASSQSQLNYGYTF. The DNA for the CDR3 is TGTGCCAGCAGCCAAAGCCAGCTAAACTATGGCTACACCTTC.

This clonotype was observed a few times. The chain joins TRBV3-1 to TRBJ1-4, with D unclear. Germline V gene sequence: CDR1 LGHDT, CDR2 YNNKEL (reference sequence). CDR3 size: 16 residues. Trimming pared 1 base from V and 0 bases from J, leaving 9 bases between. CDR3 nucleotides: TGTGCCAGCAGCCAAGGCGGGAGGACAACTAATGAAAAACTGTTTTTT. This encodes CASSQGGRTTNEKLFF.